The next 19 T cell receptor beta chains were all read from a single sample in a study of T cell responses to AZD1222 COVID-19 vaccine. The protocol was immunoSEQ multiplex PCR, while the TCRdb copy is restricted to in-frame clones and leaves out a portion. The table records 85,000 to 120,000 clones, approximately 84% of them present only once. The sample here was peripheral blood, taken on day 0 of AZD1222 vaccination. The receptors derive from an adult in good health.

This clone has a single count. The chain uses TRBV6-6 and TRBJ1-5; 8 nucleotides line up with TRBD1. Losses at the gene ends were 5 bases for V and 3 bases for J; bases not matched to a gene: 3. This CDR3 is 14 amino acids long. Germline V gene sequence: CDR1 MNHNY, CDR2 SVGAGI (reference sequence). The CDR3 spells CASSPGQVNQPQHF. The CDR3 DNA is TGTGCCAGCAGTCCGGGACAGGTCAATCAGCCCCAGCATTTT.

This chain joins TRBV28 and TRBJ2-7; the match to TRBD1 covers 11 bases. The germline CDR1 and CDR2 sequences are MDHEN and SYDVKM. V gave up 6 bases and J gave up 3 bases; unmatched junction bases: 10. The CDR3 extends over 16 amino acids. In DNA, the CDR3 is TGTGCCAGCAGATCCGGGACAGGGGGACCCTTCTACGAGCAGTACTTC. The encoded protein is CASRSGTGGPFYEQYF.

CDR3 protein: CSVGALGGSYEQYF. The CDR3 DNA is TGCAGCGTTGGGGCTTTAGGGGGATCCTACGAGCAGTACTTC. The V call is TRBV29-1, the J call TRBJ2-7, with D possibly matching TRBD1 (6 bases). Between the trimmed V and J ends, which lost 4 bases and 1 base, there was a span of 14 bases. This CDR3 contains 14 residues. Germline assignment: CDR1 SQVTM and CDR2 ANQGSEA.

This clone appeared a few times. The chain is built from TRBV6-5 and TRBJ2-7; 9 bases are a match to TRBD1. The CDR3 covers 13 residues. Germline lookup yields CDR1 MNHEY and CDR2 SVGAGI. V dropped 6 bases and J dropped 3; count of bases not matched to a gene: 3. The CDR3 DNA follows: TGTGCCAGCAGATCGGACAGGGGCTACGAGCAGTACTTC. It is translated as CASRSDRGYEQYF.

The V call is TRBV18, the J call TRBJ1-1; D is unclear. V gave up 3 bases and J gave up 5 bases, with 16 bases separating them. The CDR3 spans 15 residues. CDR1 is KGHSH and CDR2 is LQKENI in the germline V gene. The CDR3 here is CASSPGRGGRTEAFF. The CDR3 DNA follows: TGTGCCAGCTCACCTGGGCGGGGAGGAAGGACTGAAGCTTTCTTT.

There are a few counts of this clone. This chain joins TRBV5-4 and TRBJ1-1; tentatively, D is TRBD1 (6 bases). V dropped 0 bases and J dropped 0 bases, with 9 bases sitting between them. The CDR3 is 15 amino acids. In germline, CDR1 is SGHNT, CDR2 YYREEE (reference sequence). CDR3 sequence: CASSLGDTLNTEAFF. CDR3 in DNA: TGTGCCAGCAGCTTGGGGGACACTTTGAACACTGAAGCTTTCTTT.

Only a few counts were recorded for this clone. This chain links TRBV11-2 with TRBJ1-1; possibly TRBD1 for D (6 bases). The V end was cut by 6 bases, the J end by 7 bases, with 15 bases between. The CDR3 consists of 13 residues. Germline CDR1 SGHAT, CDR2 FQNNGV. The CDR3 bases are TGTGCCAGCAGTTCCGACAGGACTAATGAAGCTTTCTTT. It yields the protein CASSSDRTNEAFF.

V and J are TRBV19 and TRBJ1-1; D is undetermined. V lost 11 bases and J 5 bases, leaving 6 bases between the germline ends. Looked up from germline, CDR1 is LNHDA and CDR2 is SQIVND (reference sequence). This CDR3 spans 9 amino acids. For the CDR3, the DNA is TGTGCCGCTGGGACTGAAGCTTTCTTT. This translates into CAAGTEAFF. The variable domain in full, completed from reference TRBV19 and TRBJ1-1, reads DGGITQSPKYLFRKEGQNVTLSCEQNLNHDAMYWYRQDPGQGLRLIYYSQIVNDFQKGDIAEGYSVSREKKESFPLTVTSAQKNPTAFYLCAAGTEAFFGQGTRLTVV.

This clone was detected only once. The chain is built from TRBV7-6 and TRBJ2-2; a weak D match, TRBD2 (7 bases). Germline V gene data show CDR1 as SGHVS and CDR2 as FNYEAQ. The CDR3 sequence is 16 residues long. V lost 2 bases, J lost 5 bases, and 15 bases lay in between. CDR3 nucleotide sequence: TGTGCCAGCAGCTTACGGGGGGCAGGGCCGACCGGGGAGCTGTTTTTT. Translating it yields CASSLRGAGPTGELFF.

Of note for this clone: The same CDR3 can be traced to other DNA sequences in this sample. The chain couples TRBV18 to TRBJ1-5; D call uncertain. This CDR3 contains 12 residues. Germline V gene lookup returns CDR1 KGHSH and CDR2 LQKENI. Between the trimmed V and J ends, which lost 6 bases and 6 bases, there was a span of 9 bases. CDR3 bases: TGTGCCAGCTCCTCCGGCAGTCAGCCCCAGCATTTT. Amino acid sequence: CASSSGSQPQHF.

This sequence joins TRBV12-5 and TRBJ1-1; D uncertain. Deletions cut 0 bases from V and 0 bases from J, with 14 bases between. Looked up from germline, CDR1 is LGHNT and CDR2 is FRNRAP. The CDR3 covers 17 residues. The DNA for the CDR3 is TGTGCTAGTGGTTTGGTCCTTAACCCGGGGATGAACACTGAAGCTTTCTTT. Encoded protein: CASGLVLNPGMNTEAFF.

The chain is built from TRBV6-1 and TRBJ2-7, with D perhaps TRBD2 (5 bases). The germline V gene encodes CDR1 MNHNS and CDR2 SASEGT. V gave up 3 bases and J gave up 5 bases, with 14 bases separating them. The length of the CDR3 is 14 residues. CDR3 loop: CASSERARANEQYV. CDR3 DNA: TGTGCCAGCAGTGAGAGGGCCAGAGCAAACGAGCAGTACGTC.

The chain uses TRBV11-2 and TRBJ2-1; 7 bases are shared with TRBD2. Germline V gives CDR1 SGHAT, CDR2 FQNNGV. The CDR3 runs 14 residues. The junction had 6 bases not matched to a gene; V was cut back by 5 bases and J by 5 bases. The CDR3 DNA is TGTGCCAGCAGCCGGGACTACCAAAACAATGAGCAGTTCTTC. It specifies CASSRDYQNNEQFF.

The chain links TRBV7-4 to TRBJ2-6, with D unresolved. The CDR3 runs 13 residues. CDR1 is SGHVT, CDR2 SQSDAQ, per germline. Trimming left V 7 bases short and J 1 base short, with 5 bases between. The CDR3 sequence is CASTTSGANVLTF. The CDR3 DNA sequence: TGTGCCAGCACCACATCTGGGGCCAACGTCCTGACTTTC.

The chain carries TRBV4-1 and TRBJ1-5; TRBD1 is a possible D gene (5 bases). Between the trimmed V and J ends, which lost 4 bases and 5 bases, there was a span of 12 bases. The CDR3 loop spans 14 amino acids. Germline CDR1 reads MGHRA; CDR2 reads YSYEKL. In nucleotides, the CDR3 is TGCGCCAGCAGCCCGGGGGACCGAGATCAGCCCCAGCATTTT. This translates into CASSPGDRDQPQHF.

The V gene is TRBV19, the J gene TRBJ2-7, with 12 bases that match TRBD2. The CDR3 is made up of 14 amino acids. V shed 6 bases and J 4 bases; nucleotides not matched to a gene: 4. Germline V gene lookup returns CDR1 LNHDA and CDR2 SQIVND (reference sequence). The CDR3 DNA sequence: TGTGCCAGTAGCCAGACTAGCGGGAGTTACGAGCAGTACTTC. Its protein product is CASSQTSGSYEQYF.

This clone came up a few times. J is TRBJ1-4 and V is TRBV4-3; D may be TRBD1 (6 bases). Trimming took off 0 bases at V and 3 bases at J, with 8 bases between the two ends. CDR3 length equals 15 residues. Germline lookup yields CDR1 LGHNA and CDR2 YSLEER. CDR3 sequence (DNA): TGCGCCAGCAGCCAAGATCAGGGGCCTAATGAAAAACTGTTTTTT. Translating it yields CASSQDQGPNEKLFF.

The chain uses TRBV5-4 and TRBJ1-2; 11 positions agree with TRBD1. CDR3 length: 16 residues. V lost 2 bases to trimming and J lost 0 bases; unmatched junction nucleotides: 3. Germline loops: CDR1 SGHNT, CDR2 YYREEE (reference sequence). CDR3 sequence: CASSFGQGATNYGYTF. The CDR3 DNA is TGTGCCAGCAGCTTTGGACAGGGGGCGACTAACTATGGCTACACCTTC. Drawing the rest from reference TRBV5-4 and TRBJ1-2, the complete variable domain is ETGVTQSPTHLIKTRGQQVTLRCSSQSGHNTVSWYQQALGQGPQFIFQYYREEENGRGNFPPRFSGLQFPNYSSELNVNALELDDSALYLCASSFGQGATNYGYTFGSGTRLTVV.

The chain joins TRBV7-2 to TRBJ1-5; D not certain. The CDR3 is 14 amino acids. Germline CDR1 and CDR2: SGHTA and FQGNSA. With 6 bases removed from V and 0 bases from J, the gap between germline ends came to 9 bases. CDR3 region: CASRGGNSNQPQHF. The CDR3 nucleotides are TGTGCCAGCAGAGGTGGGAATAGCAATCAGCCCCAGCATTTT. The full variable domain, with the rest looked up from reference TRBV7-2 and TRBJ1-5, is GAGVSQSPSNKVTEKGKDVELRCDPISGHTALYWYRQSLGQGLEFLIYFQGNSAPDKSGLPSDRFSAERTGGSVSTLTIQRTQQEDSAVYLCASRGGNSNQPQHFGDGTRLSIL.